One T cell receptor beta chain is described in this entry. This sample was included in a study of cytomegalovirus exposure and HLA in healthy donors. Germline V lookup: CDR1 MGHRA, CDR2 YSYEKL. The CDR3 contains 15 residues. The ends lost 5 bases at V and 5 bases at J; junction bases unmatched: 11. This PCR relied on a set of 60 Vbeta primers and 13 Jbeta primers. Repertoires were generated with immunoSEQ multiplex PCR, while TCRdb's copy carries only in-frame clones and drops some. This table holds some 90,000 clones, roughly 73% found once. The chain carries TRBV4-1 and TRBJ1-1; 7 nucleotides align to TRBD1. The clonotype was recovered from a boy younger than 18 in good health and CMV-seronegative. Material: PBMCs. The chain's CDR3 is CASSTHRDSATEAFF. In DNA, the CDR3 is TGCGCCAGCAGCACCCACCGGGACAGTGCGACTGAAGCTTTCTTT.